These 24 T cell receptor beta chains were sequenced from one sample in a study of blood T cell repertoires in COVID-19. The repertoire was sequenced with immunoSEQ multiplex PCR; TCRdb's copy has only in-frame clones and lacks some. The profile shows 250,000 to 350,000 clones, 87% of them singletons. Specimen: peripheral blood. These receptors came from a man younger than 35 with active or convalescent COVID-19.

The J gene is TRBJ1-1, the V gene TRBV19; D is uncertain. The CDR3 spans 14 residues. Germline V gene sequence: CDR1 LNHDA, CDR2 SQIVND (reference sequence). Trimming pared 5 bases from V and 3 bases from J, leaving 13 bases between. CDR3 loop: CASSLSGSDTEAFF. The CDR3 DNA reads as TGTGCCAGTAGTCTTTCAGGCTCGGACACTGAAGCTTTCTTT.

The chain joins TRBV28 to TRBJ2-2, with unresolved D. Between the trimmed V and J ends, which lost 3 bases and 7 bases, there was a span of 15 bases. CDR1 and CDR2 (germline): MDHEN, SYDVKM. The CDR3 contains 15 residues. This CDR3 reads CASSLVPSGVGELFF. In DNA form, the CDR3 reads TGTGCCAGCAGTTTGGTGCCCTCGGGTGTCGGGGAGCTGTTTTTT.

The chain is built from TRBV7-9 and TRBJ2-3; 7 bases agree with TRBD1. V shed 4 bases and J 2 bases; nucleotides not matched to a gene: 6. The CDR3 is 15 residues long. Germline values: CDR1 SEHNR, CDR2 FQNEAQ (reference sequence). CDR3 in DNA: TGTGCCAGCAGCTCCAGACAGGGATCCACAGATACGCAGTATTTT. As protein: CASSSRQGSTDTQYF.

This CDR3 is CASSDPRGQETQYF. The DNA of the CDR3 is TGTGCCAGCAGCGACCCCAGAGGCCAAGAGACCCAGTACTTC. The chain links TRBV5-4 to TRBJ2-5; unclear D gene. Trimming pared 4 bases from V and 1 base from J, leaving 11 bases between. The CDR3 contains 14 residues. CDR1 SGHNT and CDR2 YYREEE come from the germline V gene (reference sequence).

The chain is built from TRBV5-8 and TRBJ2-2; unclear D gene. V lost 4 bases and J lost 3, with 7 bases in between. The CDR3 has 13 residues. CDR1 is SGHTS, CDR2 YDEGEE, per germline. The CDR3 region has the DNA TGTGCCAGCAGCCGAGAATACACCGGGGAGCTGTTTTTT. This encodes CASSREYTGELFF. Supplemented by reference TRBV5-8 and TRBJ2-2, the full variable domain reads EAGVTQSPTHLIKTRGQQATLRCSPISGHTSVYWYQQALGLGLQFLLWYDEGEERNRGNFPPRFSGRQFPNYSSELNVNALELEDSALYLCASSREYTGELFFGEGSRLTVL.

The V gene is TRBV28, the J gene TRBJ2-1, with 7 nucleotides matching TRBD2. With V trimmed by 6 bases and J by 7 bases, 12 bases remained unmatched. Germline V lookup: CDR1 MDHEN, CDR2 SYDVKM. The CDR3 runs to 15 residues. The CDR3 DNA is TGTGCCAGCAGCTCTTCGCCTCGGGAGGTGAATGAGCAGTTCTTC. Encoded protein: CASSSSPREVNEQFF. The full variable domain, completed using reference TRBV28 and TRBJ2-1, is DVKVTQSSRYLVKRTGEKVFLECVQDMDHENMFWYRQDPGLGLRLIYFSYDVKMKEKGDIPEGYSVSREKKERFSLILESASTNQTSMYLCASSSSPREVNEQFFGPGTRLTVL.

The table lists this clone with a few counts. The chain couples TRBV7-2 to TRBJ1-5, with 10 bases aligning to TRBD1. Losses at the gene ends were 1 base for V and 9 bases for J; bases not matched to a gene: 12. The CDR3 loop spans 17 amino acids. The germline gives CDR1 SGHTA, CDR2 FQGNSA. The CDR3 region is CASSLGAGQGPQGPQHF. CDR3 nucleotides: TGTGCCAGCAGCTTAGGAGCGGGACAGGGGCCGCAGGGGCCCCAGCATTTT. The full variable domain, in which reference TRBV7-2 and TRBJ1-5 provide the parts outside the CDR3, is GAGVSQSPSNKVTEKGKDVELRCDPISGHTALYWYRQSLGQGLEFLIYFQGNSAPDKSGLPSDRFSAERTGGSVSTLTIQRTQQEDSAVYLCASSLGAGQGPQGPQHFGDGTRLSIL.

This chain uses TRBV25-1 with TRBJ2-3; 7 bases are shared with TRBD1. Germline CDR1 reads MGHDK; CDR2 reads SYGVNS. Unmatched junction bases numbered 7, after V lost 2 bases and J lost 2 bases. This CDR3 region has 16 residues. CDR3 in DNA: TGTGCCAGCAGTGAACTGCTGACAGGGATCACAGATACGCAGTATTTT. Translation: CASSELLTGITDTQYF.

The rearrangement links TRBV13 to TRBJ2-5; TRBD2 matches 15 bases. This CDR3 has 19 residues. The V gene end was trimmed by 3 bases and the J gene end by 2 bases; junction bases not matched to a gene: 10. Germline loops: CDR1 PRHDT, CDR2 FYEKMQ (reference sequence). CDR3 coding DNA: TGTGCCAGCAGCTTGGCCCCCCGGACTAGCGGGAGGGGGCAAGAGACCCAGTACTTC. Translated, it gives CASSLAPRTSGRGQETQYF.

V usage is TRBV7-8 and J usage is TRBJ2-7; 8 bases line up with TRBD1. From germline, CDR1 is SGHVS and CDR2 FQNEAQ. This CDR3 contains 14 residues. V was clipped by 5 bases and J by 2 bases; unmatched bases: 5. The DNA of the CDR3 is TGTGCCAGCAGCCGTGACAGGGGACCCTACGAGCAGTACTTC. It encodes CASSRDRGPYEQYF.

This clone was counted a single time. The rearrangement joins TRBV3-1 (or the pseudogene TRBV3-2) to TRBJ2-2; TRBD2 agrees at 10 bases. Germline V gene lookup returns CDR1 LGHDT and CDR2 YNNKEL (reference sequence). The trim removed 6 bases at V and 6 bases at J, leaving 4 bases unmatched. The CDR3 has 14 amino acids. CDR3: CASRLAGAPGELFF. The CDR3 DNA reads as TGTGCCAGCAGGCTAGCGGGAGCCCCCGGGGAGCTGTTTTTT.

CDR3 region: CASSLVMAGGNEQFF. CDR3 DNA: TGTGCCAGCAGCTTAGTTATGGCAGGGGGGAATGAGCAGTTCTTC. V and J are TRBV7-2 and TRBJ2-1; weak D call: TRBD1 (7 bases). This CDR3 contains 15 residues. Germline CDR1 SGHTA, CDR2 FQGNSA. Trimming pared 1 base from V and 7 bases from J, leaving 14 bases between.

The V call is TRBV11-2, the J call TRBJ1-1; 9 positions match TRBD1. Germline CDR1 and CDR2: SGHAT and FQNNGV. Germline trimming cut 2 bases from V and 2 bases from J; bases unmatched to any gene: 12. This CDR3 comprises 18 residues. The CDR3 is CASSLFGTGLGKNTEAFF. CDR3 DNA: TGTGCCAGCAGCTTATTCGGGACAGGGCTGGGGAAAAACACTGAAGCTTTCTTT.

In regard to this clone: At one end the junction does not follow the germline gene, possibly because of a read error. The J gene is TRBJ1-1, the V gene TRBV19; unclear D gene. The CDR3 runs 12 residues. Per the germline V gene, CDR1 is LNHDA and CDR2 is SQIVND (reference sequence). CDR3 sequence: CASSIGNSEAFF. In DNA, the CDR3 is TGTGCCAGTAGTATAGGGAACAGTGAAGCTTTCTTT.

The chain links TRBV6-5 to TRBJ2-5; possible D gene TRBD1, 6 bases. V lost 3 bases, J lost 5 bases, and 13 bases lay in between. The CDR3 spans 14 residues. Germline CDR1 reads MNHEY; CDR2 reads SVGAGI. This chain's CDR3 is CASSYQGGVETQYF. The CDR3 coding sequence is TGTGCCAGCAGTTATCAAGGGGGAGTCGAGACCCAGTACTTC.

CDR3 bases: TGCGCCAGCAGCTCGCAGGGGACGGCTGGCGAGCCCCAGCATTTT. The encoded protein is CASSSQGTAGEPQHF. The chain uses TRBV5-1 and TRBJ1-5; TRBD1 might be the D (6 bases). CDR3 length: 15 amino acids. V was shortened by 3 bases and J by 8 bases, with 18 bases between the two germline ends. In germline, CDR1 is SGHRS, CDR2 YFSETQ.

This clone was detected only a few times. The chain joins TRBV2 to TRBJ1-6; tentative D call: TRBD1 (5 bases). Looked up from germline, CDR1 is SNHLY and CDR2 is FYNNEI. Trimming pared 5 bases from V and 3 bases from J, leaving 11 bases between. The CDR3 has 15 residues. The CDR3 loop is CASSNADSYNSPLHF. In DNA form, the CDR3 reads TGTGCCAGCAGTAACGCTGACAGCTATAATTCACCCCTCCACTTT.

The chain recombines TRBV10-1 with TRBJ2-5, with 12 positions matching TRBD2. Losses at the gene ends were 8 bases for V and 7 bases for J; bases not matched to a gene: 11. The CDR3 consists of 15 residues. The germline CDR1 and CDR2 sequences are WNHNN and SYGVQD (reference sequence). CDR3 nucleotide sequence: TGCGCCAGCCCGAGACTAGCGGGGGATATGAGGACCCAGTACTTC. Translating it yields CASPRLAGDMRTQYF.

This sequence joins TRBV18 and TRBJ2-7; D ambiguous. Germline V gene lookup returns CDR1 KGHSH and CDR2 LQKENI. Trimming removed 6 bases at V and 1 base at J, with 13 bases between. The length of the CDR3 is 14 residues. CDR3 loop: CASSELPSSYEQYF. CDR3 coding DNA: TGTGCCAGCTCCGAACTACCGTCTTCCTACGAGCAGTACTTC. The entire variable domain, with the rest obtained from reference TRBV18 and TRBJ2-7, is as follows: NAGVMQNPRHLVRRRGQEARLRCSPMKGHSHVYWYRQLPEEGLKFMVYLQKENIIDESGMPKERFSAEFPKEGPSILRIQQVVRGDSAAYFCASSELPSSYEQYFGPGTRLTVT.

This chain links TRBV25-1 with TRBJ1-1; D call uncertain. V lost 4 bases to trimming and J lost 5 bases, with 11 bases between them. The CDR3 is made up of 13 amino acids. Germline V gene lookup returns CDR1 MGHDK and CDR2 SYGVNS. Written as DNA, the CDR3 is TGTGCCAGCAGTGTCGAACTACGGACTGAAGCTTTCTTT. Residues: CASSVELRTEAFF.

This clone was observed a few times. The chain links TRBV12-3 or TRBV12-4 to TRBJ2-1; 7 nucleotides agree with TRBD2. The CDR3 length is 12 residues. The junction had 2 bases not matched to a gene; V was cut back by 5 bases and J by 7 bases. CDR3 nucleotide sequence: TGTGCCAGCAGTATCGGGGGGAATGAGCAGTTCTTC. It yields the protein CASSIGGNEQFF.

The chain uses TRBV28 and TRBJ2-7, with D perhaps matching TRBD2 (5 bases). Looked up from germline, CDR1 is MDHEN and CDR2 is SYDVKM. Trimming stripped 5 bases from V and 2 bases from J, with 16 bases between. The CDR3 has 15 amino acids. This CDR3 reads CASSLEGSDTYEQYF. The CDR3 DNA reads TGTGCCAGCAGTCTTGAGGGTAGTGACACCTACGAGCAGTACTTC.

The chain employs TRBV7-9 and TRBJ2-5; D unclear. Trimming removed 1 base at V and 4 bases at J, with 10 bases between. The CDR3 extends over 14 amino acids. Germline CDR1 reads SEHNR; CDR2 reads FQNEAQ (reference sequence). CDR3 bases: TGTGCCAGCAGCTTAGGGGCCCATGGAGAGACCCAGTACTTC. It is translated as CASSLGAHGETQYF.

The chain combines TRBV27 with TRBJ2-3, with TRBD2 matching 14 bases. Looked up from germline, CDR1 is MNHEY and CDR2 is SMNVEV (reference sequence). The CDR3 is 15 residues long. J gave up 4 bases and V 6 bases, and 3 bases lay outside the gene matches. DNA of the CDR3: TGTGCCAGCAGGACTAGCGGGAGGGCCCCAGATACGCAGTATTTT. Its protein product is CASRTSGRAPDTQYF.